This is a list of T cell receptor beta chains from one sample in a study of blood T cell repertoires in COVID-19. Sequencing used immunoSEQ multiplex PCR; TCRdb keeps in-frame clones, though not all of them. This repertoire shows about 75,000 clones, about 88% found once; its top ten account for roughly 19%. The sequenced sample was peripheral blood. These receptors all come from a human donor in a cohort sampled during active COVID-19. CDR3s include the opening cysteine and the closing phenylalanine or tryptophan. Fields, in order: V gene, clone size, CDR3 length, D gene, J gene, CDR3 protein, CDR3 DNA. D genes are given only for firm matches. Not all rows give a size; the values are once, few, many and, for expanded clones, a class.

>TRBV6-6|NA|14|NA|TRBJ1-3
CASNLPSSGNTIYF
TGTGCCAGCAATCTTCCGAGCTCTGGAAACACCATATATTTT
>TRBV19|NA|13|NA|TRBJ1-4
CASNQAFNEKLFF
TGTGCCAGTAACCAGGCCTTTAATGAAAAACTGTTTTTT
>TRBV5-6|NA|16|TRBD1|TRBJ2-2
CASSYRGTGYSGELFF
TGTGCCAGCAGCTACCGTGGGACAGGGTATTCCGGGGAGCTGTTTTTT
>TRBV11-2|NA|12|NA|TRBJ2-2
CASSLAGGELFF
TGTGCCAGCAGCTTAGCGGGGGGGGAGCTGTTTTTT
>TRBV19|NA|13|TRBD1|TRBJ2-1
CASRDRGLIEQFF
TGTGCCAGCCGGGACAGGGGGTTGATTGAGCAGTTCTTC
>TRBV27|NA|15|TRBD1|TRBJ2-1
CASSLFGDRVYEQFF
TGTGCCAGCAGTTTATTCGGGGACAGGGTATATGAGCAGTTCTTC
>TRBV27|NA|16|TRBD2|TRBJ2-5
CASSLLAGGQQETQYF
TGTGCCAGCAGTCTTCTAGCGGGGGGGCAACAAGAGACCCAGTACTTC
>TRBV4-3|NA|15|NA|TRBJ1-5
CASSQDGGGNQPQHF
TGCGCCAGCAGCCAAGATGGGGGGGGCAACCAGCCCCAGCATTTT
>TRBV28|once|16|TRBD2|TRBJ2-1
CASSALTSGSRNEQFF
TGTGCCAGCAGTGCCTTGACTAGCGGGAGCCGGAATGAGCAGTTCTTC
>TRBV4-1|NA|16|TRBD1|TRBJ2-3
CASSQPGQGISDTQYF
TGCGCCAGCAGCCAACCGGGACAGGGGATATCAGATACGCAGTATTTT
>TRBV6-5|NA|15|NA|TRBJ2-5
CASSYRTGYQETQYF
TGTGCCAGCAGTTACCGAACGGGGTACCAAGAGACCCAGTACTTC
>TRBV7-2|NA|14|NA|TRBJ1-2
CASSWKTGPYGYTF
TGTGCCAGCAGCTGGAAGACAGGCCCCTATGGCTACACCTTC
>TRBV2|NA|17|TRBD2|TRBJ2-3
CASRKGLAGESTDTQYF
TGTGCCAGCAGAAAGGGACTAGCGGGAGAGAGCACAGATACGCAGTATTTT
>TRBV29-1|NA|13|NA|TRBJ2-5
CSVDTGRWETQYF
TGCAGCGTTGATACAGGGCGGTGGGAGACCCAGTACTTC
>TRBV19|NA|16|TRBD1|TRBJ2-3
CASSIFGTGGPDTQYF
TGTGCCAGTAGTATTTTTGGGACAGGGGGTCCAGATACGCAGTATTTT
>TRBV29-1|NA|15|TRBD2|TRBJ2-1
CSARTSGELVSEQFF
TGCAGCGCACGGACTAGCGGGGAGCTAGTCAGCGAGCAGTTCTTC
>TRBV18|NA|14|TRBD1|TRBJ1-1
CASSPEGAETEAFF
TGTGCCAGCTCACCAGAGGGGGCGGAGACTGAAGCTTTCTTT
>TRBV7-2|NA|14|NA|TRBJ2-2
CASSRRVIAGELFF
TGTGCCAGCAGCCGCAGGGTTATCGCCGGGGAGCTGTTTTTT
>TRBV5-1|NA|15|TRBD2|TRBJ2-3
CASKLAGGLTDTQYF
TGCGCCAGCAAACTAGCGGGAGGCCTCACAGATACGCAGTATTTT
>TRBV19|NA|13|NA|TRBJ1-3
CASRITGGNTIYF
TGTGCCAGTAGAATAACAGGTGGAAACACCATATATTTT
>TRBV5-1|NA|15|NA|TRBJ2-7
CASSDLVGVIYEQYF
TGCGCCAGCAGCGATTTAGTGGGAGTAATCTACGAGCAGTACTTC
>TRBV19|NA|14|TRBD2|TRBJ2-1
CASTPGGAVNEQFF
TGTGCCAGTACCCCCGGGGGGGCCGTCAATGAGCAGTTCTTC
>TRBV7-9|NA|13|NA|TRBJ1-4
CASSSTVDEKLFF
TGTGCCAGCAGCTCAACAGTGGATGAAAAACTGTTTTTT
>TRBV28|NA|14|NA|TRBJ2-7
CASSGGVGVNEQYF
TGTGCCAGCAGTGGCGGGGTAGGGGTGAACGAGCAGTACTTC
>TRBV19|NA|12|TRBD1|TRBJ2-1
CASSGLGGRQFF
TGTGCCAGTAGTGGTCTAGGGGGCCGACAGTTCTTC
>TRBV7-8|NA|17|TRBD2|TRBJ2-1
CASSLKKAGGPHNEQFF
TGTGCCAGCAGCTTAAAAAAGGCGGGGGGGCCCCACAATGAGCAGTTCTTC
>TRBV20-1|NA|15|NA|TRBJ1-2
CSASPGGAGSNGYTF
TGCAGTGCTAGTCCGGGGGGGGCTGGATCGAATGGCTACACCTTC
>TRBV7-9|NA|15|TRBD2|TRBJ2-3
CASSSPAGPTDTQYF
TGTGCCAGCAGCTCTCCAGCGGGGCCAACAGATACGCAGTATTTT
>TRBV28|NA|14|NA|TRBJ1-6
CATGGEGKGSPLHF
TGTGCCACGGGGGGGGAGGGAAAGGGATCACCCCTCCACTTT
>TRBV5-4|NA|16|TRBD1|TRBJ1-4
CASSFGSTGVHEKLFF
TGTGCCAGCAGCTTCGGCTCGACAGGGGTTCATGAAAAACTGTTTTTT
>TRBV6-5|NA|16|NA|TRBJ2-7
CASSYSAVTNPSEQYF
TGTGCCAGCAGTTACTCGGCAGTAACCAACCCCTCCGAGCAGTACTTC
>TRBV29-1|NA|14|NA|TRBJ2-4
CSVVTGVAKNIQYF
TGCAGCGTTGTGACAGGAGTAGCCAAAAACATTCAGTACTTC
>TRBV7-2|once|18|NA|TRBJ1-1
CASSLGRGGAPRSTEAFF
TGTGCCAGCAGCTTAGGAAGGGGGGGCGCCCCGAGGAGCACTGAAGCTTTCTTT
>TRBV10-1|NA|14|NA|TRBJ1-4
CASSEPGQVEKLFF
TGCGCCAGCAGTGAACCGGGACAAGTAGAAAAACTGTTTTTT
>TRBV4-1|NA|19|NA|TRBJ1-3
CASSQGSGRGAASGNTIYF
TGCGCCAGCAGCCAAGGTTCGGGGCGGGGTGCTGCTTCTGGAAACACCATATATTTT
>TRBV5-1|NA|14|NA|TRBJ1-3
CASSPLSNENTIYF
TGCGCCAGCAGCCCGCTCTCGAACGAGAACACCATATATTTT
>TRBV5-1|once|16|TRBD1|TRBJ2-7
CASSLGQGQEGYEQYF
TGCGCCAGCAGCTTGGGACAGGGACAGGAGGGCTACGAGCAGTACTTC
>TRBV11-3|NA|16|NA|TRBJ2-5
CASSPGHSTSQETQYF
TGTGCCAGCAGCCCAGGACACTCGACTAGCCAAGAGACCCAGTACTTC